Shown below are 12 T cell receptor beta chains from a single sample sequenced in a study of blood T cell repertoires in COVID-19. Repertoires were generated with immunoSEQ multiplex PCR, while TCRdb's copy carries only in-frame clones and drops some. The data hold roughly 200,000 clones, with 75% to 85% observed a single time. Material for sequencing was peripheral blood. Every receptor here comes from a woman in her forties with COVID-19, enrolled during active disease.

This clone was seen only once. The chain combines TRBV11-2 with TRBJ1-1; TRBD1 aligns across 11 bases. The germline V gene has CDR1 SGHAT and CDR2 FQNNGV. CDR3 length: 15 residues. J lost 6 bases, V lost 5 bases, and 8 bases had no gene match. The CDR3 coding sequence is TGTGCCAGCAGCCCCGGACAGGGGGCGAGGTCTGAAGCTTTCTTT. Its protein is CASSPGQGARSEAFF.

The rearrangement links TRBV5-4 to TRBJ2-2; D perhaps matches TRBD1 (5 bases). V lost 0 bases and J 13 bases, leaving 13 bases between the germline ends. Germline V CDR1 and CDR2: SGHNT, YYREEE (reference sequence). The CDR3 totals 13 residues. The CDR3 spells CASSLEGPGVLFF. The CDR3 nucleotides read TGTGCCAGCAGCTTGGAGGGGCCGGGCGTGCTGTTTTTT.

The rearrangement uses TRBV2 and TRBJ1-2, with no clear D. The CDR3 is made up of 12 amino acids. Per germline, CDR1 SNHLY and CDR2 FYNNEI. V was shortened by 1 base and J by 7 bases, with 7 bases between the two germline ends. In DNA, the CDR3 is TGTGCCAGCAGTGAAGGCGGTGGTGGCTACACCTTC. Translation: CASSEGGGGYTF.

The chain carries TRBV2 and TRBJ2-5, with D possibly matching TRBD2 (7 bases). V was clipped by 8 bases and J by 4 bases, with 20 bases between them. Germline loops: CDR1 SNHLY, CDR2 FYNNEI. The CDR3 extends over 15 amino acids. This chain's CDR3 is CASFVGRGAGETQYF. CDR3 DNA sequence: TGTGCCAGCTTCGTGGGCCGGGGGGCTGGAGAGACCCAGTACTTC.

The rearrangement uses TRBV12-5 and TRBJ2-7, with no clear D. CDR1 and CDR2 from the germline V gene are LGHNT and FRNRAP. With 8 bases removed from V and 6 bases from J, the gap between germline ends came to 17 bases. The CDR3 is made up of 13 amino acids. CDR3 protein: CASSRFTNSEQYF. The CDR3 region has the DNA TGTGCTAGTAGCAGGTTCACAAATTCCGAGCAGTACTTC. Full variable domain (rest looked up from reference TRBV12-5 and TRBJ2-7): DARVTQTPRHKVTEMGQEVTMRCQPILGHNTVFWYRQTMMQGLELLAYFRNRAPLDDSGMPKDRFSAEMPDATLATLKIQPSEPRDSAVYFCASSRFTNSEQYFGPGTRLTVT.

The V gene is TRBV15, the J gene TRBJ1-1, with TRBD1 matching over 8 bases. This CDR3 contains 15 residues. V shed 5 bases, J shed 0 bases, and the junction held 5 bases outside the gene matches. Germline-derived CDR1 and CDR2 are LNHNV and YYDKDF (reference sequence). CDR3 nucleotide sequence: TGTGCCACCAGCGGATGGGACAGGATGAACACTGAAGCTTTCTTT. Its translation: CATSGWDRMNTEAFF.

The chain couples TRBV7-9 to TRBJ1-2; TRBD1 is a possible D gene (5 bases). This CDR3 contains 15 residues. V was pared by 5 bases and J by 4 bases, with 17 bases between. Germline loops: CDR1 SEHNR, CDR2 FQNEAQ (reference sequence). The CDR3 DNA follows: TGTGCCAGCAGCCTCATCGGGAGGGACGGCTATGGCTACACCTTC. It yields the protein CASSLIGRDGYGYTF.

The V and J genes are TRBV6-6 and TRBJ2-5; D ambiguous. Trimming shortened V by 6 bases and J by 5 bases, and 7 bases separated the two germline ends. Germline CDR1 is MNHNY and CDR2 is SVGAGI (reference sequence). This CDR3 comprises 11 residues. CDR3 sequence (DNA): TGTGCCAGCAGCCACGGGGAGACCCAGTACTTC. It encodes CASSHGETQYF.

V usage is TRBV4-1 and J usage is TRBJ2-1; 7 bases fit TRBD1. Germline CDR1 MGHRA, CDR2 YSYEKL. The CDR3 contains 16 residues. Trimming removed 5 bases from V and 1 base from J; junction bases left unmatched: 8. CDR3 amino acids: CASSDSPGGSYNEQFF. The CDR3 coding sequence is TGCGCCAGCAGCGACAGCCCAGGGGGTTCCTACAATGAGCAGTTCTTC.

The CDR3 nucleotides are TGTGCCAGCAGGGACAGGGGGGAGGCAATCTACGAGCAGTACTTC. Protein: CASRDRGEAIYEQYF. The chain employs TRBV6-5 and TRBJ2-7; 10 bases are a match to TRBD1. Germline V gene sequence: CDR1 MNHEY, CDR2 SVGAGI. The CDR3 runs 15 residues. The V and J ends lost 6 bases and 3 bases, in that order; junction bases with no gene match: 8.

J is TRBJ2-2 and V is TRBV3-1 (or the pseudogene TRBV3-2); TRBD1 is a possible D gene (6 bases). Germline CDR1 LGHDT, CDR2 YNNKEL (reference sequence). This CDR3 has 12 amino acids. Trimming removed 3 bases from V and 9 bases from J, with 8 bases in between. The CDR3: CASSQGARELFF. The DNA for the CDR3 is TGTGCCAGCAGCCAGGGGGCGCGGGAGCTGTTTTTT.

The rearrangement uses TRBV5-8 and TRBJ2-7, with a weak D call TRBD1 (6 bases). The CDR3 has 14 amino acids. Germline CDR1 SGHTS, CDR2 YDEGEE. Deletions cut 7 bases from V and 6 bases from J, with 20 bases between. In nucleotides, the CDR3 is TGTGCCAGCCCCCGACAGGAGAGGGTCGGCGAGCAGTACTTC. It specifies CASPRQERVGEQYF.